This T cell receptor (beta chain) was observed in a study of T cell changes during pregnancy in multiple sclerosis (dated by TCRdb to about 2019). Context from the whole study: The study examined how the T cell repertoire changed over the course of pregnancy in women with multiple sclerosis.

As for this clone: There is no known antigen for this receptor. No much larger clone exists at a distance of one base, and base qualities are not known.

Library prep was done by the immunoSEQ multiplex PCR assay. The clones in this table, taken by TCRdb from immuneACCESS, are in-frame only. Not every clone is retained; where verified, under half of the shortfall comes from an unresolved V gene, and the cause of the rest is unknown. The sample records roughly 69,000 clones, 91% of which are singletons. Just under 0.3% of the sample is in the top ten clones. The receptor was derived from a female donor in good health, enrolled as a control in a pregnancy study. Sample: CD4+ T cells from peripheral blood mononuclear cells, taken in the third trimester of pregnancy.

The CDR3 region reads CASSIRRGPYGYTF. The sequence in DNA is TGTGCCAGTAGTATAAGGCGCGGGCCCTATGGCTACACCTTC. The chain is encoded by TRBV19 joined to TRBJ1-2, with no confident D gene call. From the cysteine through the phenylalanine, the CDR3 covers 14 amino acids. Kept here is only the CDR3 DNA, which spans 42 bases and is read in frame from base 1. CDR1 and CDR2 were assigned from the germline V gene (reference sequence) as LNHDA and SQIVND. V is shortened by 2 bases, J by 4 bases, and the region joining them spans 11 bases.